A single T cell receptor (beta chain) is shown here with its context. This clone was observed a handful of times. Its antigen target is currently unknown. No quality values exist for individual bases; no much larger clone is one base distant. Collaborating institutions collected whole blood in K2EDTA tubes following their own protocols. For TCRbeta analysis, collaborators shipped samples in one of three forms: frozen whole blood, isolated PBMCs, or DNA extracted from either of those sample types. This entry belongs to a study of blood T cell repertoires in COVID-19 (dated by TCRdb to the early 2020s). In the study overall: The collaborator samples originated in the United States, Italy and Spain and spanned the acute and convalescent phases of COVID-19. The material from the prospective study consisted of cDNA or gDNA derived from T cells, B-cell-depleted T cells, or PBMCs. Deeply sampled blood TCRbeta repertoires from subjects exposed to, actively infected with, or recovered from COVID-19 were included in the dataset. A freely available public database, intended as a resource for researchers studying the immune response to SARS-CoV-2, is where the repertoires were released. Samples came from the ongoing ImmuneRACE study (first 160 participants) plus 1,254 subjects from 6 global collaborators. Sample metadata almost always included a de-identified subject ID, COVID-19 status, age in years and sex. Where HLA class I and class II types were available, the types were taken from metadata supplied by the sample provider, not from assay-based typing.

CDR1 and CDR2, per the germline V gene (reference sequence), are SGHKS and YYEKEE. Here V drops 4 bases and J drops 4 bases, and the junction holds 5 bases not matched to any gene. Spanning cysteine to phenylalanine, the CDR3 consists of 14 amino acids. Solely the CDR3 DNA is kept, with 42 bases framed from the first base. TCRbeta CDR3 regions were amplified from genomic DNA by means of the immunoSEQ Assay, a bias-controlled multiplex PCR. The paper's processing steps were these. Within the assay, amplification of reference gene primers was used to estimate how many nucleated cells each sample contained. To quantify the absolute abundance of each unique TCRbeta CDR3 rearrangement, sequence reads were collapsed and filtered. For each sample, productive Simpson clonality was calculated as the square root of Simpson's diversity index over productive rearrangements. The clones in this table, taken by TCRdb from immuneACCESS, are in-frame only. Not every clone is retained; where verified, under half of the shortfall comes from an unresolved V gene, and the cause of the rest is unknown. V, J and clone size derive from that table, while D and trimming were established from the DNA sequence. Within this sample are almost 300,000 clones, with around nine tenths of them counted one time only. The ten largest clones capture 1% to 1.5% of the sample.

The paper as a whole reports these results and caveats: Clinical and demographic metadata were provided uncurated, with the amount varying by source and participant.

The TCR sequence derives from a man between 65 and 79 years old with acute or convalescent COVID-19. The material sequenced was peripheral blood. The chain uses TRBV5-5 and TRBJ1-2, with 9 bases in between that match TRBD1. This receptor has the CDR3 CASSPGQGSYGYTF. The nucleotides read TGTGCCAGCAGCCCGGGACAGGGTTCCTATGGCTACACCTTC.